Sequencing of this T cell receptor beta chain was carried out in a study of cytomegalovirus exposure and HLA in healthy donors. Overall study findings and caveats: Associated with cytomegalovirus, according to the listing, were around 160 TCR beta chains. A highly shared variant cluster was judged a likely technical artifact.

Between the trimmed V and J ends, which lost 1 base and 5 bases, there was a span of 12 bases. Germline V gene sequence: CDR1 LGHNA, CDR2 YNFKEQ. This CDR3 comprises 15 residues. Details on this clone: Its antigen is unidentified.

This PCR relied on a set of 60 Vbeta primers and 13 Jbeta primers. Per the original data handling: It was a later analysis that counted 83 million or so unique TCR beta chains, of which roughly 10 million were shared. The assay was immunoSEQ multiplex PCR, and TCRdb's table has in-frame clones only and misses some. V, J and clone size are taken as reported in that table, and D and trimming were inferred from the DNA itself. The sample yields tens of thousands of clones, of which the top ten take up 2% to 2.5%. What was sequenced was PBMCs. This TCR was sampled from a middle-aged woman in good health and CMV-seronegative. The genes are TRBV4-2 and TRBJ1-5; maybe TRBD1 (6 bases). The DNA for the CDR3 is TGTGCCAGCAGCCAAGGGACAGCTAACCATCAGCCCCAGCATTTT. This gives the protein CASSQGTANHQPQHF.